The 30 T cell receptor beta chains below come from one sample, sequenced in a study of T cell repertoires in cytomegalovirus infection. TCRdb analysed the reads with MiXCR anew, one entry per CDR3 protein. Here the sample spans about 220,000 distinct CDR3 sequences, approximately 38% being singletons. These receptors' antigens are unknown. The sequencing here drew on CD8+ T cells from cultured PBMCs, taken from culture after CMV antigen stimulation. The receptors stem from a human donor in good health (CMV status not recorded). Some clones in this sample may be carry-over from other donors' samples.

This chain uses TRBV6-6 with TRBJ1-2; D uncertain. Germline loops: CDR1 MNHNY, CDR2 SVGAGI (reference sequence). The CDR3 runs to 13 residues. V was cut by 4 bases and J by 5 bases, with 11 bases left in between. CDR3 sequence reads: CASSSTLVYGYTF. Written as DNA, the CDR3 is TGTGCCAGCAGTTCCACCTTGGTTTATGGCTACACCTTC.

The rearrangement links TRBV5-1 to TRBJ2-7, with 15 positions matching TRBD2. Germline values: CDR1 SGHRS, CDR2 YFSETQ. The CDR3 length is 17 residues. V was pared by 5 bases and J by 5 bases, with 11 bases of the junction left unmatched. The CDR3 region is CASRPGTSGGYGNEQYF. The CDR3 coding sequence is TGCGCCAGCAGACCTGGGACTAGCGGGGGGTATGGGAACGAGCAGTACTTC.

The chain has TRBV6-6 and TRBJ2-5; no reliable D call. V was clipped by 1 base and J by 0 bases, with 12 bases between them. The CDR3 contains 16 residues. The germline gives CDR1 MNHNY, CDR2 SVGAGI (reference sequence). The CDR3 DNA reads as TGTGCCAGCAGTTACTTGTCAGTGAGGAACCAAGAGACCCAGTACTTC. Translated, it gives CASSYLSVRNQETQYF.

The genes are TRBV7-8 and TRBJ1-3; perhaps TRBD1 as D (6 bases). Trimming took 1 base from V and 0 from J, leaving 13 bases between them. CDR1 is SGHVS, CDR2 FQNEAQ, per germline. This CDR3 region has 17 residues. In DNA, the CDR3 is TGTGCCAGCAGCTTAGTTTCAGGGGCTAACTCTGGAAACACCATATATTTT. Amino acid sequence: CASSLVSGANSGNTIYF.

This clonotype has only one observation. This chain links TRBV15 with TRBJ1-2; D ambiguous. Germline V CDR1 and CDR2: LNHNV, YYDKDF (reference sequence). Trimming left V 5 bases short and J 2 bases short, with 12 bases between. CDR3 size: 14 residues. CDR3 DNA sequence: TGTGCCACCAGCTATATGGGAGAAAACTATGGCTACACCTTC. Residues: CATSYMGENYGYTF.

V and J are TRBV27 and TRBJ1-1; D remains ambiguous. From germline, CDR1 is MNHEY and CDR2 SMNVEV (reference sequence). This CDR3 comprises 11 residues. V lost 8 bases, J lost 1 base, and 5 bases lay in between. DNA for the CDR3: TGTGCCAGCTTCACGAACACTGAAGCTTTCTTT. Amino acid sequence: CASFTNTEAFF.

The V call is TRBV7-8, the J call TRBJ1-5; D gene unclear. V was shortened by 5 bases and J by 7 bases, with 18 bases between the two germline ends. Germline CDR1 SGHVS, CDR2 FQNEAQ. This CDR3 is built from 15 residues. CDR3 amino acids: CASSGSWTANQPQHF. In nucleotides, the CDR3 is TGTGCCAGCAGCGGGAGTTGGACCGCTAACCAGCCCCAGCATTTT. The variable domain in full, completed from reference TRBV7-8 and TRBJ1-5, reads GAGVSQSPRYKVAKRGQDVALRCDPISGHVSLFWYQQALGQGPEFLTYFQNEAQLDKSGLPSDRFFAERPEGSVSTLKIQRTQQEDSAVYLCASSGSWTANQPQHFGDGTRLSIL.

The CDR3 spells CASSERLAGTGELFF. CDR3 nucleotides: TGTGCCAGCAGTGAAAGACTAGCGGGCACCGGGGAGCTGTTTTTT. The chain links TRBV6-1 to TRBJ2-2, with 10 bases identical to TRBD2. The germline V gene has CDR1 MNHNS and CDR2 SASEGT. Trimming at V came to 2 bases and at J to 4 bases, leaving 1 base not matched to a gene. There are 15 residues in the CDR3.

The CDR3 loop reads CASSPGGLLRNTEAFF. CDR3 sequence (DNA): TGTGCCAGCTCACCAGGGGGATTATTGCGGAACACTGAAGCTTTCTTT. The chain carries TRBV18 and TRBJ1-1, with D tentatively TRBD1 (5 bases). The CDR3 has 16 amino acids. Germline lookup yields CDR1 KGHSH and CDR2 LQKENI. Trimming pared 2 bases from V and 1 base from J, leaving 14 bases between.

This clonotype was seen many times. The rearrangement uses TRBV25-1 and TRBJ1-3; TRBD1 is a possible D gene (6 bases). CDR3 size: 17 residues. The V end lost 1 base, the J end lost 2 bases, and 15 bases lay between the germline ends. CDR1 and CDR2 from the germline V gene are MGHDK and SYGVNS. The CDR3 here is CASSEWGGRKTGNTIYF. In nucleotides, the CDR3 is TGTGCCAGCAGTGAATGGGGGGGCCGCAAGACTGGAAACACCATATATTTT. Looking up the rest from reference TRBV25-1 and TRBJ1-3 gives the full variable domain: EADIYQTPRYLVIGTGKKITLECSQTMGHDKMYWYQQDPGMELHLIHYSYGVNSTEKGDLSSESTVSRIRTEHFPLTLESARPSHTSQYLCASSEWGGRKTGNTIYFGEGSWLTVV.

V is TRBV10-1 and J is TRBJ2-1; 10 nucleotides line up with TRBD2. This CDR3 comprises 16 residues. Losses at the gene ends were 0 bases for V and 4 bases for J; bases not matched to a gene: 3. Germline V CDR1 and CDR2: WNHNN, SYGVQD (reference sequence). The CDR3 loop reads CASSESQRGGYNEQFF. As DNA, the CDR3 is TGCGCCAGCAGTGAGTCCCAGCGGGGGGGTTACAATGAGCAGTTCTTC.

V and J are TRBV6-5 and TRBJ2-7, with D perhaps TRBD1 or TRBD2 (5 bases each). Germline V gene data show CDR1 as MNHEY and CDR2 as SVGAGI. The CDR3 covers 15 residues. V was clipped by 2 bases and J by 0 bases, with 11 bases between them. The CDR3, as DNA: TGTGCCAGCAGTTACGGGGACGGATACTCCTACGAGCAGTACTTC. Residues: CASSYGDGYSYEQYF.

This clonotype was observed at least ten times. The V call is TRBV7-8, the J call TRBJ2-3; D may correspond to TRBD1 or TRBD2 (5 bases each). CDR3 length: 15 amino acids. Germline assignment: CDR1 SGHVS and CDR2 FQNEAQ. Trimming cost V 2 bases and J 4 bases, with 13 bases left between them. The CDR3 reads CASSLRGPGADTQYF. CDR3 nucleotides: TGTGCCAGCAGCTTAAGGGGCCCCGGGGCAGATACGCAGTATTTT.

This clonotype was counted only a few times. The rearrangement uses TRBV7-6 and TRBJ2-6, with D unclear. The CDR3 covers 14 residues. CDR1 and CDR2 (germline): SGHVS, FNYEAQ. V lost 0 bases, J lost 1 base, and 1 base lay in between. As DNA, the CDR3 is TGTGCCAGCAGCTTAGCGTCTGGGGCCAACGTCCTGACTTTC. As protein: CASSLASGANVLTF. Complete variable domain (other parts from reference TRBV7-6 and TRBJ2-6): GAGVSQSPRYKVTKRGQDVALRCDPISGHVSLYWYRQALGQGPEFLTYFNYEAQQDKSGLPNDRFSAERPEGSISTLTIQRTEQRDSAMYRCASSLASGANVLTFGAGSRLTVL.

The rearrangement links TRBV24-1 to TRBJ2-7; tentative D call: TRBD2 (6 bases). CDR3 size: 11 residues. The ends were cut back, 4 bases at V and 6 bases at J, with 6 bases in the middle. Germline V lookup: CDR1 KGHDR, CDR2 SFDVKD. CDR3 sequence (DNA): TGTGCCACCAGTGAGGGGGGCGAGCAGTACTTC. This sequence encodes CATSEGGEQYF.

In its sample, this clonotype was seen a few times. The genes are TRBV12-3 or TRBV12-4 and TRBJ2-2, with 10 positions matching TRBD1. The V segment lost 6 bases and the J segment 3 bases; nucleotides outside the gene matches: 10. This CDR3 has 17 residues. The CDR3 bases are TGTGCCAGCAGCTCCCTTGACAGGGGGCAACACACCGGGGAGCTGTTTTTT. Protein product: CASSSLDRGQHTGELFF.

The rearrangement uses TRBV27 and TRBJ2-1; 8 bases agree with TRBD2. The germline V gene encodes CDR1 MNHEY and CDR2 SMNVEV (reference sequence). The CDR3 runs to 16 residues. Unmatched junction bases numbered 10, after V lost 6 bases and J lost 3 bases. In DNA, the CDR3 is TGTGCCAGCAGCATAAATAGCGGGGAGCTCTACAATGAGCAGTTCTTC. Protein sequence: CASSINSGELYNEQFF.

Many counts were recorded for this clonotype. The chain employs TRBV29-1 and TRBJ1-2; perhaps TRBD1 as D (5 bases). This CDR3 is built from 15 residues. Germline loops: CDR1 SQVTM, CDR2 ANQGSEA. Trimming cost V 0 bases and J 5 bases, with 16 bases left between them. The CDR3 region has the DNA TGCAGCGTTGAAGATACCCAGGGCTGGAGATATGGCTACACCTTC. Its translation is CSVEDTQGWRYGYTF.

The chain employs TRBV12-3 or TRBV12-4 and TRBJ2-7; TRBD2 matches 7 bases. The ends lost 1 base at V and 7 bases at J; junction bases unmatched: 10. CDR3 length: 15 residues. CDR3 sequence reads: CASSLGTLPGREQYF. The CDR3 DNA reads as TGTGCCAGCAGTTTAGGGACCCTGCCCGGGAGGGAGCAGTACTTC.

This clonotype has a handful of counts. DNA of the CDR3: TGTGCCAGCAGTGAATCCGCAGATACGCAGTATTTT. It is translated as CASSESADTQYF. This sequence joins TRBV6-2 or TRBV6-3 and TRBJ2-3; D not resolved. The germline CDR1 and CDR2 sequences are MNHEY and SVGEGT. The CDR3 runs 12 residues. Deletions cut 5 bases from V and 4 bases from J, with 7 bases between.

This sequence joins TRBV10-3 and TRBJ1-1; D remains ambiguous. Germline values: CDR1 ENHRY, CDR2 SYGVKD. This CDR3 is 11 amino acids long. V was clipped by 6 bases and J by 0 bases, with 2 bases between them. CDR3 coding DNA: TGTGCCATCAGCATGAACACTGAAGCTTTCTTT. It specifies CAISMNTEAFF.

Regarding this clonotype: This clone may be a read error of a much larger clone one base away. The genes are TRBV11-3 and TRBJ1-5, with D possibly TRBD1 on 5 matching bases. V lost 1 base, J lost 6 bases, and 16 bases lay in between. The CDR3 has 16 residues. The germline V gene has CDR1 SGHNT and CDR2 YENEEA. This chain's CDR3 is CASSLGGVEGGQPQHF. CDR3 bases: TGTGCCAGCAGCTTAGGGGGGGTGGAGGGCGGTCAGCCCCAGCATTTT.

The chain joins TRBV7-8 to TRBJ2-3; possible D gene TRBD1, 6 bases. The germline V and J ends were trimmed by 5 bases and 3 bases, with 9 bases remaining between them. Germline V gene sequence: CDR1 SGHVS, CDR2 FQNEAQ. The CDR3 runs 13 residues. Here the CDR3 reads CASSPGQTDTQYF. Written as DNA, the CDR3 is TGTGCCAGCAGCCCCGGACAGACAGATACGCAGTATTTT.

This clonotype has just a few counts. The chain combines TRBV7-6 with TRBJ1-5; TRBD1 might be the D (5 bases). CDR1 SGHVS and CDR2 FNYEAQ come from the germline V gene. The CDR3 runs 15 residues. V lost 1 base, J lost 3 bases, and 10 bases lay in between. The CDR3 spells CASSLEGTDNQPQHF. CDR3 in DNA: TGTGCCAGCAGCTTAGAGGGGACCGACAATCAGCCCCAGCATTTT.

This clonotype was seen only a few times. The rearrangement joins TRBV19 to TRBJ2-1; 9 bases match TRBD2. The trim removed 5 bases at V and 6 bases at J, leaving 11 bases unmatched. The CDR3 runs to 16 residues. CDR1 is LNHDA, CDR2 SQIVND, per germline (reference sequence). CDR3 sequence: CASSLRGRATGNEQFF. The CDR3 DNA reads TGTGCCAGTAGTCTGCGCGGGAGGGCCACGGGCAATGAGCAGTTCTTC.

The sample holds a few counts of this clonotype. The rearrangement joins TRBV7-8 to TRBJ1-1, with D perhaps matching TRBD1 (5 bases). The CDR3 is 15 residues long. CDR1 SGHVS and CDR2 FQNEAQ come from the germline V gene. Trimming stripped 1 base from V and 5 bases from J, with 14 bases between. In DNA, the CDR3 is TGTGCCAGCAGCTTAGTTCCGGTCAGGGAAACTGAAGCTTTCTTT. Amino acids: CASSLVPVRETEAFF.

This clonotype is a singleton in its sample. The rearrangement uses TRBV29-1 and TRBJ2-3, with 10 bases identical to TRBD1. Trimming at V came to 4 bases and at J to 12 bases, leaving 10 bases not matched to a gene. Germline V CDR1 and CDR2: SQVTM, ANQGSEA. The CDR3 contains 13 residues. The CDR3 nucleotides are TGCAGCGTTGCGGGGGACAGGGGTTATGACCAGTATTTT. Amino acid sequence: CSVAGDRGYDQYF.

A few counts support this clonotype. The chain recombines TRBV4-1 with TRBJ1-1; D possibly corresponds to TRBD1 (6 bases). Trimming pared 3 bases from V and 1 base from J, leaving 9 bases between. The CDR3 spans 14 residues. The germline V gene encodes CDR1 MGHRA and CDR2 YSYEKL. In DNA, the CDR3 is TGCGCCAGCAGCCACCGGGGGGCGAACACTGAAGCTTTCTTT. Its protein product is CASSHRGANTEAFF.

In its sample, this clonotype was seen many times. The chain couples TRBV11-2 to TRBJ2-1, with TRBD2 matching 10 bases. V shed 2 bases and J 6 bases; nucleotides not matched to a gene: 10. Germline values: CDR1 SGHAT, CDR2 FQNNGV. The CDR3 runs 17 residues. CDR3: CASSLIPTSGIFNEQFF. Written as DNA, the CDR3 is TGTGCCAGCAGCTTAATCCCTACTAGCGGGATCTTCAATGAGCAGTTCTTC.

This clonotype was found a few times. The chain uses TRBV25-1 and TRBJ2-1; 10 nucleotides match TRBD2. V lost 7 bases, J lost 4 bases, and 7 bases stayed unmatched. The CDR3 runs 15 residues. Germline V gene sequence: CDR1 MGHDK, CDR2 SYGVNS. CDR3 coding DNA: TGTGCCAGCATTAGGACTAGCGGAGCTTACAATGAGCAGTTCTTC. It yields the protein CASIRTSGAYNEQFF. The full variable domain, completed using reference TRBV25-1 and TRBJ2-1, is EADIYQTPRYLVIGTGKKITLECSQTMGHDKMYWYQQDPGMELHLIHYSYGVNSTEKGDLSSESTVSRIRTEHFPLTLESARPSHTSQYLCASIRTSGAYNEQFFGPGTRLTVL.